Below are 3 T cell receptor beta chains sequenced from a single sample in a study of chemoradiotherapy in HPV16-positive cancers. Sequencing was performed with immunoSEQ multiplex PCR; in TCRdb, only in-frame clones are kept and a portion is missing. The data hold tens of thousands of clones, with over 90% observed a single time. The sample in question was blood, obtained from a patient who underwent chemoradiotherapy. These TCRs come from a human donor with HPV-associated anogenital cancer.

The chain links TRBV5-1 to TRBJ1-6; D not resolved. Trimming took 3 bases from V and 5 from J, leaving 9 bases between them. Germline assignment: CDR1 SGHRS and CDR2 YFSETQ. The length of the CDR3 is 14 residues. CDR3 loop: CASSSQTNNSPLHF. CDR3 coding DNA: TGCGCCAGCAGCTCACAGACGAATAATTCACCCCTCCACTTT.

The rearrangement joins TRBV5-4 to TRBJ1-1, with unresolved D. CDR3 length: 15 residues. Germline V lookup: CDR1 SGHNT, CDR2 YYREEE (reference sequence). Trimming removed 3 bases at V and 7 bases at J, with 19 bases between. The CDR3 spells CASSSPFGETDEAFF. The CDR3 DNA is TGTGCCAGCAGCTCCCCGTTTGGGGAGACCGATGAAGCTTTCTTT.

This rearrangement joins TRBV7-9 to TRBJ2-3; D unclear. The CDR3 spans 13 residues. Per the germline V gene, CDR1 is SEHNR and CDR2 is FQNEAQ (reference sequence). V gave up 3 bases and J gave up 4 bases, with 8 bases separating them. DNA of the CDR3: TGTGCCAGCAGCTTGCTAGGACCAGATACGCAGTATTTT. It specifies CASSLLGPDTQYF. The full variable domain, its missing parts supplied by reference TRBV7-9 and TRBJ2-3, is DTGVSQNPRHKITKRGQNVTFRCDPISEHNRLYWYRQTLGQGPEFLTYFQNEAQLEKSRLLSDRFSAERPKGSFSTLEIQRTEQGDSAMYLCASSLLGPDTQYFGPGTRLTVL.